This T cell receptor (beta chain) was profiled in a study of tumor-infiltrating lymphocytes in primary liver carcinoma. Across the study: Tumors were staged T1-T3 N0M0 and measured roughly 4.2 to 10 cm across. There were roughly 3.5 to 7.13 million productive TCRbeta reads per sample, a yield similar across tissue types.

This CDR3 contains 15 residues. Germline V lookup: CDR1 MGHRA, CDR2 YSYEKL. The ends were cut back, 0 bases at V and 4 bases at J, with 12 bases in the middle. Co-extracted RNA and DNA came from about 19-30 mg of unsorted bulk tissue. Tumor samples were assessed, and every one had over 75% viable tumor cells. This clonotype appeared many times. Antigen specificity is unknown. Making TCR beta cDNA involved 400 to 600 ng total RNA and a constant-region primer. Three rounds of nested multiplex PCR with slightly modified ARM-PCR produced TCR beta libraries. The two initial PCR rounds, approximately 10 cycles each, used TRBV1-TRBV30 forward and C-beta reverse primers. TCRdb ran MiXCR on the multiplex PCR reads and lists one entry per CDR3 protein. The profile covers 55,000 to 65,000 distinct CDR3 sequences, with less than 85% appearing a single time and approximately 54% taken by the ten largest. General study findings and limits: Paired tumor-adjacent and tumor-blood samples overlapped less than tumor region pairs did.

The sequence was collected from a man aged 40-50 years with primary liver carcinoma and hepatitis B virus infection. Sequenced: liver tumor tissue from sampling region 2. Subset: tumor region T2, inferior pole. This chain connects TRBV4-1 to TRBJ1-2, with D uncertain. The CDR3 region has the DNA TGCGCCAGCAGCCAAGATTCGGACCCTTTCTATGGCTACACCTTC. Its protein is CASSQDSDPFYGYTF.